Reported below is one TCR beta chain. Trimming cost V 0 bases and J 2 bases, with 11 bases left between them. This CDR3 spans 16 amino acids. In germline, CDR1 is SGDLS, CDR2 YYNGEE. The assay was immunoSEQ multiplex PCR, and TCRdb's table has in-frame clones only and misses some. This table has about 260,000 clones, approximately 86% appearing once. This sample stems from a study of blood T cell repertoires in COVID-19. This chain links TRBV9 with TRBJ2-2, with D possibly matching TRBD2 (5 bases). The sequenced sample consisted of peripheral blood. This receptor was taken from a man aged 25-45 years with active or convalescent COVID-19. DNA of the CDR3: TGTGCCAGCAGCGTAGGTGCCCTAGCCAACACCGGGGAGCTGTTTTTT. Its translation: CASSVGALANTGELFF.